The 21 T cell receptor beta chains reported below all come from one sample, sequenced in a study of OX40 agonist ivuxolimab in advanced cancers. Measured with immunoSEQ multiplex PCR; TCRdb has only the in-frame clones, and not every one. The sample contains 70,000 to 100,000 clones, under 90% of which appear only once. Material: CD4+ or CD8+ T cells sorted from blood, obtained in a trial of the OX40 agonist ivuxolimab. The receptors were gathered from an adult with an advanced solid tumor such as melanoma, head and neck, liver or kidney cancer.

The chain has TRBV7-2 and TRBJ2-1; weak D call: TRBD2 (6 bases). The germline gives CDR1 SGHTA, CDR2 FQGNSA. V lost 2 bases and J lost 12, with 8 bases in between. This CDR3 spans 11 amino acids. CDR3 DNA sequence: TGTGCCAGCAGCTTAATGGGGGGGCAGTTCTTC. This gives the protein CASSLMGGQFF.

V is TRBV29-1 and J is TRBJ1-1, with D hard to call. V was shortened by 4 bases and J by 0 bases, with 9 bases between the two germline ends. This CDR3 contains 13 residues. Germline V lookup: CDR1 SQVTM, CDR2 ANQGSEA. DNA of the CDR3: TGCAGCGTTGGTCGGATGATGAACACTGAAGCTTTCTTT. This encodes CSVGRMMNTEAFF.

This chain joins TRBV5-1 and TRBJ2-7; D is uncertain. Trimming took 4 bases from V and 3 from J, leaving 20 bases between them. CDR3 size: 16 residues. Germline CDR1 and CDR2: SGHRS and YFSETQ. The chain's CDR3 is CASSPGRGETYYEQYF. The CDR3, as DNA: TGCGCCAGCAGCCCCGGTCGCGGTGAGACTTACTACGAGCAGTACTTC.

The genes are TRBV30 and TRBJ2-7, with 8 bases that match TRBD2. Germline CDR1 reads GTSNPN; CDR2 reads SVGIG (reference sequence). Losses at the gene ends were 2 bases for V and 4 bases for J; bases not matched to a gene: 7. The CDR3 loop spans 14 amino acids. The CDR3 coding sequence is TGTGCCTGGAGTCAAGGACTAGCTCAGTACGAGCAGTACTTC. Protein: CAWSQGLAQYEQYF.

This chain links TRBV14 with TRBJ1-2; a weak D match, TRBD1 (5 bases). With 0 bases removed from V and 7 bases from J, the gap between germline ends came to 15 bases. Germline loops: CDR1 SGHDN, CDR2 FVKESK. The CDR3 spans 15 residues. The CDR3 bases are TGTGCCAGCAGCCAAGATTCTGGCAGGGTGATTGGCTACACCTTC. Translating gives CASSQDSGRVIGYTF.

V gene TRBV15 combines with J gene TRBJ2-3, with a weak D call TRBD2 (5 bases). The V gene's germline CDR1 is LNHNV and CDR2 YYDKDF (reference sequence). The CDR3 runs 16 residues. Trimming cost V 3 bases and J 2 bases, with 15 bases left between them. The CDR3 region has the DNA TGTGCCACCAGCAGGCGGGCGGAGGCGTCCACAGATACGCAGTATTTT. This encodes CATSRRAEASTDTQYF.

This clone was recorded a few times. The V and J genes are TRBV9 and TRBJ2-2; 12 nucleotides align to TRBD2. J was trimmed by 8 bases and V by 6 bases; bases with no gene match: 11. This CDR3 has 16 amino acids. The germline CDR1 and CDR2 sequences are SGDLS and YYNGEE. This CDR3 is CASTPETSGRKGELFF. CDR3 bases: TGTGCCAGCACACCAGAGACTAGCGGGAGAAAGGGGGAGCTGTTTTTT. Looking up the rest from reference TRBV9 and TRBJ2-2 gives the full variable domain: DSGVTQTPKHLITATGQRVTLRCSPRSGDLSVYWYQQSLDQGLQFLIQYYNGEERAKGNILERFSAQQFPDLHSELNLSSLELGDSALYFCASTPETSGRKGELFFGEGSRLTVL.

V gene TRBV2 combines with J gene TRBJ2-5, with 12 bases matching TRBD2. The closer fit of TRBJ2-7 to the DNA end suggests the J call may be wrong. CDR1 is SNHLY and CDR2 is FYNNEI in the germline V gene. The length of the CDR3 is 14 residues. The CDR3 sequence is CASRPTSGRNEQYF. The CDR3 DNA reads as TGTGCCAGCAGGCCGACTAGCGGGAGAAACGAGCAGTACTTC.

V usage is TRBV28 and J usage is TRBJ1-1, with D uncertain. CDR1 MDHEN and CDR2 SYDVKM come from the germline V gene. Between the trimmed V and J ends, which lost 3 bases and 4 bases, there was a span of 9 bases. The CDR3 has 13 amino acids. CDR3 residues: CASSFKRSTEAFF. The CDR3 bases are TGTGCCAGCAGTTTTAAGAGGAGCACTGAAGCTTTCTTT.

This chain links TRBV28 with TRBJ1-1; no firm D call. This CDR3 is 14 amino acids long. Trimming pared 8 bases from V and 0 bases from J, leaving 13 bases between. The germline V gene encodes CDR1 MDHEN and CDR2 SYDVKM. CDR3 sequence reads: CASSTQVLNTEAFF. DNA for the CDR3: TGTGCCAGCTCCACCCAGGTCCTGAACACTGAAGCTTTCTTT.

The chain is built from TRBV9 and TRBJ2-3; no clear D. The germline V gene has CDR1 SGDLS and CDR2 YYNGEE. The V gene lost 0 bases and the J gene lost 2 bases, with 10 bases spanning the gap. The CDR3 totals 15 residues. The CDR3 nucleotides are TGTGCCAGCAGCGTAGGGATTTCTCTCACAGATACGCAGTATTTT. It codes for CASSVGISLTDTQYF.

This chain joins TRBV18 and TRBJ2-5; D gene uncertain. The CDR3 extends over 14 amino acids. V was cut by 2 bases and J by 0 bases, with 7 bases left in between. Germline lookup yields CDR1 KGHSH and CDR2 LQKENI. The CDR3 DNA sequence: TGTGCCAGCTCACCAAGCAGTAACCAAGAGACCCAGTACTTC. Amino acid sequence: CASSPSSNQETQYF.

The rearrangement joins TRBV27 to TRBJ2-7; 10 nucleotides align to TRBD2. The CDR3 runs 14 residues. Germline V gene data show CDR1 as MNHEY and CDR2 as SMNVEV (reference sequence). V lost 2 bases and J lost 6; bases outside the gene matches: 4. The CDR3 nucleotides are TGTGCCAGCAGTTTAACTAGCGGGATGGGCGAGCAGTACTTC. Amino acids: CASSLTSGMGEQYF.

V gene TRBV5-8 combines with J gene TRBJ1-1, with D possibly TRBD1 on 6 matching bases. Trimming stripped 4 bases from V and 1 base from J, with 11 bases between. Germline loops: CDR1 SGHTS, CDR2 YDEGEE. The CDR3 contains 14 residues. CDR3 sequence (DNA): TGTGCCAGCAGCGCCCGGGGGCCGAACACTGAAGCTTTCTTT. This sequence encodes CASSARGPNTEAFF.

The J gene is TRBJ2-3, the V gene TRBV18; D is possibly TRBD2 (5 bases). This CDR3 contains 16 residues. Germline V gene data show CDR1 as KGHSH and CDR2 as LQKENI. V shed 5 bases and J shed 0 bases, with 15 bases lying between them. CDR3 residues: CASSSQAALSTDTQYF. As DNA, the CDR3 is TGTGCCAGCTCATCCCAAGCGGCCCTAAGCACAGATACGCAGTATTTT.

The V and J genes are TRBV18 and TRBJ2-2, with D possibly being TRBD1 (6 bases). There are 16 residues in the CDR3. Germline V lookup: CDR1 KGHSH, CDR2 LQKENI. The V and J ends lost 3 bases and 3 bases respectively, with 14 bases between them. CDR3 coding DNA: TGTGCCAGCTCACCGCCTCGTAAGGGGGACACCGGGGAGCTGTTTTTT. Its translation is CASSPPRKGDTGELFF.

The rearrangement links TRBV5-1 to TRBJ1-2, with 8 positions matching TRBD1. Germline assignment: CDR1 SGHRS and CDR2 YFSETQ. With 1 base clipped from V and 5 bases from J, the junction kept 7 bases outside the gene matches. The CDR3 is made up of 15 amino acids. The CDR3 here is CASSLSLDREYGYTF. CDR3 DNA sequence: TGCGCCAGCAGCTTGAGCCTGGACAGGGAGTATGGCTACACCTTC. Drawing the rest from reference TRBV5-1 and TRBJ1-2, the complete variable domain is KAGVTQTPRYLIKTRGQQVTLSCSPISGHRSVSWYQQTPGQGLQFLFEYFSETQRNKGNFPGRFSGRQFSNSRSEMNVSTLELGDSALYLCASSLSLDREYGYTFGSGTRLTVV.

The rearrangement uses TRBV2 and TRBJ1-3, with no clear D. Germline V gives CDR1 SNHLY, CDR2 FYNNEI. The V and J ends lost 2 bases and 1 base respectively, with 6 bases between them. The CDR3 totals 14 residues. CDR3 residues: CASSERGSGNTIYF. In DNA, the CDR3 is TGTGCCAGCAGTGAACGCGGGTCTGGAAACACCATATATTTT.

This clone was seen only once. The V gene is TRBV29-1, the J gene TRBJ1-1; 7 bases are shared with TRBD1. Per germline, CDR1 SQVTM and CDR2 ANQGSEA. This CDR3 region has 13 residues. The V gene end was trimmed by 4 bases and the J gene end by 1 base; junction bases not matched to a gene: 3. The CDR3 protein is CSVGGQTNTEAFF. The CDR3 nucleotides are TGCAGCGTTGGGGGACAGACGAACACTGAAGCTTTCTTT.

The chain has TRBV11-2 and TRBJ2-4; D unclear. The V end lost 5 bases, the J end lost 15 bases, and 14 bases lay between the germline ends. Germline V gives CDR1 SGHAT, CDR2 FQNNGV. This CDR3 has 11 residues. The CDR3 nucleotides are TGTGCCAGCAGCGTGGACGTAACGACGTACTTC. It specifies CASSVDVTTYF.

The chain uses TRBV5-4 and TRBJ1-3, with D perhaps matching TRBD1 (6 bases). The V end was cut by 2 bases, the J end by 2 bases, with 17 bases between. This CDR3 has 17 amino acids. Germline lookup yields CDR1 SGHNT and CDR2 YYREEE (reference sequence). The CDR3 region has the DNA TGTGCCAGCAGCTTAGGGGCAGGGGACGCCCCTGGAAACACCATATATTTT. Its protein is CASSLGAGDAPGNTIYF.